The 5 T cell receptor beta chains given below trace back to one sample, sequenced in a study of T cell responses to AZD1222 COVID-19 vaccine. Produced via immunoSEQ multiplex PCR; TCRdb's table is partial and in-frame only. Here the sample spans 70,000 to 75,000 clones, about 90% being singletons. The sample consisted of peripheral blood, taken 28 days after the second AZD1222 dose. These receptors all come from an adult who received the AZD1222 COVID-19 vaccine.

This sequence joins TRBV6-4 and TRBJ2-2, with D uncertain. The CDR3 runs to 15 residues. Trimming took 4 bases from V and 2 from J, leaving 11 bases between them. Germline CDR1 MRHNA, CDR2 SNTAGT. CDR3 residues: CASSVQHPNTGELFF. The CDR3 DNA is TGTGCCAGCAGTGTCCAGCACCCAAACACCGGGGAGCTGTTTTTT.

This chain links TRBV6-5 with TRBJ1-1; no reliable D call. CDR3 length: 14 amino acids. With 6 bases removed from V and 4 bases from J, the gap between germline ends came to 15 bases. Germline V lookup: CDR1 MNHEY, CDR2 SVGAGI. Written as DNA, the CDR3 is TGTGCCAGCAGCCTCGGGGTGGGCATCACTGAAGCTTTCTTT. This encodes CASSLGVGITEAFF.

The chain joins TRBV10-3 to TRBJ1-3, with a weak D call TRBD1 (5 bases). The CDR3 extends over 14 amino acids. Germline-derived CDR1 and CDR2 are ENHRY and SYGVKD. Between the trimmed V and J ends, which lost 10 bases and 1 base, there was a span of 14 bases. In nucleotides, the CDR3 is TGTGCCAACCGAGACAGCCCTTCTGGAAACACCATATATTTT. Translation gives CANRDSPSGNTIYF.

V usage is TRBV5-5 and J usage is TRBJ1-1; D ambiguous. This CDR3 is built from 13 residues. V was clipped by 2 bases and J by 0 bases, with 5 bases between them. Looked up from germline, CDR1 is SGHKS and CDR2 is YYEKEE (reference sequence). DNA for the CDR3: TGTGCCAGCAGCTTTGATATGAACACTGAAGCTTTCTTT. Its translation: CASSFDMNTEAFF.

V usage is TRBV2 and J usage is TRBJ1-1; possible D gene TRBD1, 5 bases. Trimming took 7 bases from V and 2 from J, leaving 17 bases between them. From germline, CDR1 is SNHLY and CDR2 FYNNEI. This CDR3 is 15 amino acids long. CDR3 in amino acids: CASKTVQGQNTEAFF. The DNA for the CDR3 is TGTGCCAGCAAAACTGTCCAGGGTCAAAACACTGAAGCTTTCTTT.